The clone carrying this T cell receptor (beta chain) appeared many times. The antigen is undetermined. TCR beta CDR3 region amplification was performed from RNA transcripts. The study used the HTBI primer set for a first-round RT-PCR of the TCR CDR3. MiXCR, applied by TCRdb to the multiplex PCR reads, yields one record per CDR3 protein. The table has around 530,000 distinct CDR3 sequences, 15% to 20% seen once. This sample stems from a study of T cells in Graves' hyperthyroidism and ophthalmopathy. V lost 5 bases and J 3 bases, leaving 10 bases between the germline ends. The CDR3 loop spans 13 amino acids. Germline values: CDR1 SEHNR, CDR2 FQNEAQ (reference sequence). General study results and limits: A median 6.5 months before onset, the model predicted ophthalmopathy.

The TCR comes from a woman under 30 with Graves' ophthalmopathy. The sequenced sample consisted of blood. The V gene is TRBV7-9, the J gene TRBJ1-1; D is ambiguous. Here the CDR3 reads CASSPRFDTEAFF. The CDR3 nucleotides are TGTGCCAGCAGCCCCCGTTTCGACACTGAAGCTTTCTTT.